Following are 29 T cell receptor beta chains from one sample sequenced in a study of blood T cells in healthy people across ages. The authors ran a second PCR of roughly 6 to 12 cycles using a sample-barcoded 5' primer and a J-beta primer mix. A single record per CDR3 protein comes from TCRdb applying MiXCR to the 5' RACE reads. Found here are around 1.5 million distinct CDR3 sequences, about 40% of them singletons; the top ten hold 7.9%. The sequencing input was blood. The source of these receptors is a woman younger than 35 in good health.

This clonotype was picked up a small number of times. This rearrangement joins TRBV29-1 to TRBJ2-2, with TRBD2 identical over 12 bases. Germline CDR1 SQVTM, CDR2 ANQGSEA. After removal of 3 bases from V and 1 base from J, the junction contained 3 bases not matched to a gene. The CDR3 covers 16 residues. The CDR3 DNA is TGCAGCGTTGACCCGGGACTAGCGGGGAACACCGGGGAGCTGTTTTTT. It encodes CSVDPGLAGNTGELFF.

This rearrangement joins TRBV4-1 to TRBJ2-5; D may be TRBD2 (5 bases). Trimming stripped 4 bases from V and 11 bases from J, with 20 bases between. Per the germline V gene, CDR1 is MGHRA and CDR2 is YSYEKL. This CDR3 comprises 14 residues. The CDR3 loop reads CASSPTRSPDEQYF. The CDR3 nucleotides are TGCGCCAGCAGCCCCACTAGGAGTCCCGATGAGCAGTACTTC.

The genes are TRBV27 and TRBJ2-7, with 8 nucleotides matching TRBD1. The DNA end favors TRBJ2-1, so the J call may be wrong. The CDR3 runs to 15 residues. CDR1 and CDR2 from the germline V gene are MNHEY and SMNVEV (reference sequence). DNA for the CDR3: TGTGCCAGCAGTTTATTCGGGACAGGCTCCTACGAGCAGTTCTTC. This encodes CASSLFGTGSYEQFF.

As to this clonotype: Germline is not matched at one junction end, which may reflect a read error. The chain recombines TRBV5-1 with TRBJ2-7, with 7 positions matching TRBD1. This CDR3 contains 15 residues. The germline CDR1 and CDR2 sequences are SGHRS and YFSETQ. The CDR3 nucleotides read TGCGTCAGCAGCTTATCCGGGACAGCGACCTACGAGCAGTACTTC. Translated, it gives CVSSLSGTATYEQYF. Together with reference TRBV5-1 and TRBJ2-7, the CDR3 gives the full variable domain: KAGVTQTPRYLIKTRGQQVTLSCSPISGHRSVSWYQQTPGQGLQFLFEYFSETQRNKGNFPGRFSGRQFSNSRSEMNVSTLELGDSALYLCVSSLSGTATYEQYFGPGTRLTVT.

The chain combines TRBV29-1 with TRBJ2-1, with TRBD2 identical over 7 bases. This CDR3 has 13 residues. CDR1 is SQVTM, CDR2 ANQGSEA, per germline. The V and J ends lost 4 bases and 4 bases, in that order; junction bases with no gene match: 4. CDR3 region: CSVGLGGYNEQFF. For the CDR3, the DNA is TGCAGCGTTGGTCTGGGGGGGTACAATGAGCAGTTCTTC.

In DNA, the CDR3 is TGTGCCAGCGAATCACTGACTAGCCGTTATTCAGATACGCAGTATTTT. This gives the protein CASESLTSRYSDTQYF. V and J are TRBV6-4 and TRBJ2-3, with TRBD2 identical over 7 bases. CDR3 size: 16 residues. The germline gives CDR1 MRHNA, CDR2 SNTAGT. Germline trimming cut 8 bases from V and 4 bases from J; bases unmatched to any gene: 15.

J is TRBJ2-3 and V is TRBV5-6, with D perhaps TRBD2 (5 bases). Germline values: CDR1 SGHDT, CDR2 YYEEEE. Trimming stripped 1 base from V and 3 bases from J, with 9 bases between. The CDR3 spans 14 residues. CDR3 region: CASSLTRRTDTQYF. Here the CDR3 DNA reads TGTGCCAGCAGCTTGACTAGACGTACAGATACGCAGTATTTT.

The chain uses TRBV5-1 and TRBJ2-1; 8 bases agree with TRBD2. The J call may be mistaken, given a closer DNA end match to TRBJ2-7. The CDR3 runs to 15 residues. In germline, CDR1 is SGHRS, CDR2 YFSETQ. The CDR3 DNA reads as TGCGCCAGCAGCTTGGCGACGGGAGGGTGGGATGAGCAGTACTTC. Translating gives CASSLATGGWDEQYF.

The chain carries TRBV29-1 and TRBJ2-1; D is perhaps TRBD2 (6 bases). The CDR3 length is 8 residues. The V gene's germline CDR1 is SQVTM and CDR2 ANQGSEA. CDR3 sequence: CGGDEQFF. The CDR3 DNA sequence: TGCGGAGGGGATGAGCAGTTCTTC.

CDR3 region: CASSFTGTNAVGGYTF. The CDR3 bases are TGTGCCAGCAGTTTCACCGGGACTAACGCCGTGGGTGGCTACACCTTC. The chain carries TRBV6-5 and TRBJ1-2, with a possible D match to TRBD1 (5 bases). The germline V and J ends were trimmed by 4 bases and 7 bases, with 22 bases remaining between them. The germline CDR1 and CDR2 sequences are MNHEY and SVGAGI. There are 16 residues in the CDR3.

The rearrangement joins TRBV7-9 to TRBJ2-7; unclear D gene. This CDR3 contains 13 residues. Trimming stripped 5 bases from V and 5 bases from J, with 13 bases between. The germline CDR1 and CDR2 sequences are SEHNR and FQNEAQ (reference sequence). The chain's CDR3 is CASSPPKADEQYF. The CDR3 DNA reads TGTGCCAGCAGCCCTCCGAAGGCTGACGAGCAGTACTTC.

This clonotype occurred once. This rearrangement joins TRBV20-1 to TRBJ2-1, with 15 bases aligning to TRBD2. CDR1 DFQATT and CDR2 SNEGSKA come from the germline V gene (reference sequence). CDR3 length equals 19 residues. The ends lost 3 bases at V and 0 bases at J; junction bases unmatched: 9. CDR3 nucleotides: TGCAGTGCTAGGAGGACTAGCGGGGGGGCGGAAGACTCCTACAATGAGCAGTTCTTC. Its translation is CSARRTSGGAEDSYNEQFF.

This chain joins TRBV9 and TRBJ2-5; 7 bases align to TRBD2. The CDR3 extends over 15 amino acids. Trimming at V came to 0 bases and at J to 2 bases, leaving 4 bases not matched to a gene. The germline CDR1 and CDR2 sequences are SGDLS and YYNGEE. The DNA for the CDR3 is TGTGCCAGCAGCGTAGAACGACTAGCTCAAGAGACCCAGTACTTC. It codes for CASSVERLAQETQYF.

The gene calls are TRBV7-9 and TRBJ2-3, with 7 bases matching TRBD1. Germline loops: CDR1 SEHNR, CDR2 FQNEAQ (reference sequence). With V trimmed by 7 bases and J by 6 bases, 10 bases remained unmatched. The CDR3 covers 14 residues. In DNA form, the CDR3 reads TGTGCCAGCACCTCGGGGACAGTTACGGATACGCAGTATTTT. Translating it yields CASTSGTVTDTQYF.

This clonotype was counted ten times or more. V and J are TRBV6-6 and TRBJ1-6; D is perhaps TRBD1 (6 bases). Germline V CDR1 and CDR2: MNHNY, SVGAGI (reference sequence). The V end lost 10 bases, the J end lost 9 bases, and 13 bases lay between the germline ends. The CDR3 is made up of 12 amino acids. As DNA, the CDR3 is TGTGCCACCAGGGGTGGGAGTTCACCCCTCCACTTT. Translated, it gives CATRGGSSPLHF.

The chain links TRBV29-1 to TRBJ2-5; D not certain. Germline V CDR1 and CDR2: SQVTM, ANQGSEA. The CDR3 totals 12 residues. Trimming took 7 bases from V and 4 from J, leaving 13 bases between them. The CDR3 region has the DNA TGCAGCGCCCTGGATACGGCAGAGACCCAGTACTTC. Translation: CSALDTAETQYF.

This clonotype was seen a few times. V and J are TRBV27 and TRBJ2-7; 8 bases agree with TRBD2. The DNA end favors TRBJ2-5, so the J call may be wrong. CDR1 and CDR2 from the germline V gene are MNHEY and SMNVEV (reference sequence). The CDR3 has 14 residues. The chain's CDR3 is CASSLSGSVETQYF. DNA for the CDR3: TGTGCCAGCAGCTTAAGCGGGAGTGTAGAGACCCAGTACTTC.

The rearrangement links TRBV10-2 to TRBJ2-3; D gene uncertain. V dropped 2 bases and J dropped 0 bases, with 9 bases sitting between them. The length of the CDR3 is 15 residues. In germline, CDR1 is WSHSY, CDR2 SAAADI. CDR3 coding DNA: TGCGCCAGCAGTGAGACGGGCTCTAGCACAGATACGCAGTATTTT. Translated, it gives CASSETGSSTDTQYF.

V gene TRBV27 combines with J gene TRBJ2-7; TRBD1 matches 8 bases. J gave up 1 base and V 4 bases, and 9 bases lay outside the gene matches. The CDR3 is 16 amino acids. Germline loops: CDR1 MNHEY, CDR2 SMNVEV (reference sequence). The CDR3 loop reads CASSSTDRVRSYEQYF. The CDR3 DNA follows: TGTGCCAGCAGTTCGACGGACAGGGTTAGGTCCTACGAGCAGTACTTC.

This clonotype appeared a few times. This chain joins TRBV5-1 and TRBJ2-4; D is ambiguous. V was pared by 2 bases and J by 13 bases, with 19 bases between. Germline CDR1 and CDR2: SGHRS and YFSETQ. This CDR3 is built from 14 residues. As DNA, the CDR3 is TGCGCCAGCAGCTTATCCCCCTCAACAGTGGAGCAGTACTTC. This gives the protein CASSLSPSTVEQYF.

This clonotype was counted a single time. The V and J genes are TRBV29-1 and TRBJ2-5; D perhaps matches TRBD1 (5 bases). The J call may be mistaken, given a closer DNA end match to TRBJ2-7. This CDR3 region has 14 residues. Germline V gene sequence: CDR1 SQVTM, CDR2 ANQGSEA. The CDR3 is CSVVGAQSSYEQYF. CDR3 bases: TGCAGCGTTGTAGGGGCCCAGAGCTCCTACGAGCAGTACTTC.

The chain links TRBV20-1 to TRBJ2-7; possible D gene TRBD1, 6 bases. CDR3 length equals 15 residues. The V gene's germline CDR1 is DFQATT and CDR2 SNEGSKA (reference sequence). V lost 4 bases and J lost 3, with 19 bases in between. CDR3 coding DNA: TGCAGTGCTACATCGGCAGGGGCCTTGGTCTACGAGCAGTACTTC. This codes for CSATSAGALVYEQYF.

This chain links TRBV13 with TRBJ2-1; TRBD2 aligns across 11 bases. Trimming at V came to 2 bases and at J to 3 bases, leaving 3 bases not matched to a gene. The germline CDR1 and CDR2 sequences are PRHDT and FYEKMQ (reference sequence). The CDR3 has 16 residues. The CDR3 nucleotides are TGTGCCAGCAGCTTATTAGCGGGAGGGATCTACAATGAGCAGTTCTTC. Protein sequence: CASSLLAGGIYNEQFF.

This clonotype was seen a handful of times. J is TRBJ2-1 and V is TRBV5-1, with D possibly matching TRBD1 (6 bases). The end of the DNA aligns better with TRBJ2-7, so the J call may be wrong. Germline values: CDR1 SGHRS, CDR2 YFSETQ. The CDR3 has 18 amino acids. The CDR3 spells CASSLGIRGTPSYNEQYF. The DNA of the CDR3 is TGCGCCAGCAGCTTGGGTATAAGAGGGACACCCTCCTACAATGAGCAGTACTTC.

This clonotype was detected only once. A much larger clonotype is one base distant, so this may be a read error. The chain carries TRBV3-1 and TRBJ2-5; 7 positions agree with TRBD2. J was trimmed by 6 bases and V by 4 bases; bases with no gene match: 14. The CDR3 consists of 16 residues. CDR1 and CDR2 (germline): LGHDT, YNNKEL (reference sequence). CDR3 amino acids: CASSPLEASGKKTQYF. Here the CDR3 DNA reads TGTGCCAGCAGCCCATTGGAGGCTAGCGGAAAAAAGACCCAGTACTTC.

About this clonotype: With a much larger clone just one base away, this may be a read error. The rearrangement uses TRBV6-2 or TRBV6-3 and TRBJ1-2, with a weak D call TRBD1 (5 bases). Trimming took 2 bases from V and 3 from J, leaving 7 bases between them. Germline V gene data show CDR1 as MNHEY and CDR2 as SVGEGT. The CDR3 length is 13 residues. The CDR3 region has the DNA TGTGCCAGCAGTTACGGGACTCACTATGGCTACACCTTC. Encoded protein: CASSYGTHYGYTF.

Only a few counts were recorded for this clonotype. The chain employs TRBV10-3 and TRBJ1-2; 9 bases fit TRBD1. Germline V gene data show CDR1 as ENHRY and CDR2 as SYGVKD. The CDR3 contains 16 residues. With V trimmed by 3 bases and J by 3 bases, 8 bases remained unmatched. The chain's CDR3 is CAISEPERTGDYGYTF. CDR3 nucleotides: TGTGCCATCAGTGAACCCGAGAGGACAGGGGACTATGGCTACACCTTC.

The chain uses TRBV5-8 and TRBJ2-5; D may be TRBD2 (6 bases). The V and J ends lost 5 bases and 2 bases respectively, with 16 bases between them. CDR1 and CDR2 (germline): SGHTS, YDEGEE. This CDR3 has 15 amino acids. The CDR3 loop reads CASSFGGKRQETQYF. The CDR3, as DNA: TGTGCCAGCAGTTTCGGCGGGAAGAGGCAAGAGACCCAGTACTTC.

This clonotype was seen a single time. One end of the junction is discordant with germline, which a read error may explain. The CDR3 DNA reads as TGTGCTAGCTCACCGGTGACTAGCGGGACCGAGCGAGGCACAGATACGCAGTATTTT. Protein product: CASSPVTSGTERGTDTQYF. The chain employs TRBV18 and TRBJ2-3; 11 nucleotides match TRBD2. The CDR3 loop spans 19 amino acids. Looked up from germline, CDR1 is KGHSH and CDR2 is LQKENI. The complete variable domain, with remaining parts taken from reference TRBV18 and TRBJ2-3, reads NAGVMQNPRHLVRRRGQEARLRCSPMKGHSHVYWYRQLPEEGLKFMVYLQKENIIDESGMPKERFSAEFPKEGPSILRIQQVVRGDSAAYFCASSPVTSGTERGTDTQYFGPGTRLTVL.